The 22 T cell receptor beta chains given below trace back to one sample, sequenced in a study of blood T cell repertoires in COVID-19. Libraries were prepared by immunoSEQ multiplex PCR; TCRdb keeps only in-frame clonotypes and omits some of them. The repertoire holds around 190,000 clones, 85% seen once, with around 7.8% in the top ten. The sample comprised peripheral blood. The origin of the receptors is a woman aged 55-70 years with acute or convalescent COVID-19.

The J gene is TRBJ2-5, the V gene TRBV7-8; 11 bases are shared with TRBD2. This CDR3 is built from 18 residues. Trimming cost V 2 bases and J 5 bases; bases outside gene matches: 13. Germline V gene lookup returns CDR1 SGHVS and CDR2 FQNEAQ. The CDR3 loop is CASSLRAGASGRWETQYF. For the CDR3, the DNA is TGTGCCAGCAGCTTAAGGGCTGGGGCTAGCGGGAGGTGGGAGACCCAGTACTTC.

Turning to this clone: Compared with germline, one end of the junction differs, possibly owing to a read error. This chain connects TRBV15 to TRBJ2-3; D perhaps matches TRBD2 (6 bases). The V gene's germline CDR1 is LNHNV and CDR2 YYDKDF (reference sequence). This CDR3 region has 18 residues. CDR3 in amino acids: CATSGDHTGAGRTDTQYF. CDR3 coding DNA: TGTGCCACCAGCGGAGACCACACGGGAGCGGGCAGGACAGATACGCAGTATTTT.

The chain couples TRBV7-3 to TRBJ2-1; 10 bases agree with TRBD2. V shed 2 bases, J shed 9 bases, and the junction held 10 bases outside the gene matches. The CDR3 has 16 residues. Germline CDR1 reads SGHTA; CDR2 reads FQGTGA. CDR3: CASSLDRASGRTEQFF. Here the CDR3 DNA reads TGTGCCAGCAGCTTAGACAGGGCTAGCGGGAGAACTGAGCAGTTCTTC.

This rearrangement joins TRBV13 to TRBJ1-4, with 10 bases lining up with TRBD1. Trimming removed 9 bases from V and 8 bases from J; junction bases left unmatched: 6. The length of the CDR3 is 13 residues. The V gene's germline CDR1 is PRHDT and CDR2 FYEKMQ (reference sequence). The CDR3 is CASRTGGQEKLFF. CDR3 in DNA: TGTGCCAGTAGGACAGGGGGGCAAGAAAAACTGTTTTTT.

This chain links TRBV7-8 with TRBJ1-5; D is unclear. The germline V and J ends were trimmed by 5 bases and 0 bases, with 11 bases remaining between them. The germline gives CDR1 SGHVS, CDR2 FQNEAQ. The CDR3 runs 15 residues. This chain's CDR3 is CASSLALYSNQPQHF. In DNA form, the CDR3 reads TGTGCCAGCAGCCTTGCGCTGTATAGCAATCAGCCCCAGCATTTT.

The chain couples TRBV7-9 to TRBJ2-1; D not resolved. The CDR3 has 15 amino acids. Germline-derived CDR1 and CDR2 are SEHNR and FQNEAQ (reference sequence). V was cut by 5 bases and J by 0 bases, with 11 bases left in between. The CDR3 spells CASSRDLSSYNEQFF. Here the CDR3 DNA reads TGTGCCAGCAGCCGAGATCTGAGCTCCTACAATGAGCAGTTCTTC.

The chain couples TRBV27 to TRBJ1-2; maybe TRBD1 (6 bases). Germline V lookup: CDR1 MNHEY, CDR2 SMNVEV (reference sequence). The CDR3 length is 12 residues. V was trimmed by 5 bases and J by 2 bases, leaving 6 bases between them. The CDR3 sequence: CASSQGNYGYTF. DNA of the CDR3: TGTGCCAGCAGTCAGGGGAACTATGGCTACACCTTC.

The rearrangement uses TRBV7-3 and TRBJ2-3, with TRBD2 identical over 8 bases. The germline gives CDR1 SGHTA, CDR2 FQGTGA. CDR3 size: 16 residues. The junction had 8 bases not matched to a gene; V was cut back by 1 base and J by 5 bases. DNA for the CDR3: TGTGCCAGCAGCTTAATCCCAGCGGGAGTGGGAGATACGCAGTATTTT. Its protein is CASSLIPAGVGDTQYF.

This rearrangement joins TRBV6-5 to TRBJ1-2, with 9 bases identical to TRBD1. Per germline, CDR1 MNHEY and CDR2 SVGAGI. Trimming at V came to 2 bases and at J to 2 bases, leaving 3 bases not matched to a gene. This CDR3 is 15 amino acids long. CDR3 DNA sequence: TGTGCCAGCAGTTACAGAGGACAGGGGAACTATGGCTACACCTTC. Encoded protein: CASSYRGQGNYGYTF.

Points on this clone: This CDR3 is also generated by other DNA sequences in the sample. J is TRBJ1-1 and V is TRBV6-5; tentative D call: TRBD1 (6 bases). The CDR3 runs 12 residues. In germline, CDR1 is MNHEY, CDR2 SVGAGI. The V end was cut by 6 bases, the J end by 4 bases, with 9 bases between. CDR3 nucleotides: TGTGCCAGCAGCCAGGGGCCCACTGAAGCTTTCTTT. Translated, it gives CASSQGPTEAFF.

The chain recombines TRBV10-2 with TRBJ1-2, with TRBD1 matching 9 bases. Trimming at V came to 5 bases and at J to 7 bases, leaving 5 bases not matched to a gene. The CDR3 loop spans 13 amino acids. Per the germline V gene, CDR1 is WSHSY and CDR2 is SAAADI. For the CDR3, the DNA is TGCGCCAGCAGTAACAGGGGGCAGGGTGGCTACACCTTC. It codes for CASSNRGQGGYTF.

The chain uses TRBV6-5 and TRBJ2-1; 14 nucleotides match TRBD2. CDR1 is MNHEY and CDR2 is SVGAGI in the germline V gene. V shed 0 bases, J shed 10 bases, and the junction held 5 bases outside the gene matches. The CDR3 contains 16 residues. The CDR3, as DNA: TGTGCCAGCAGTTACTCGACTAGCGGGAGGGCCGGGGAGCAGTTCTTC. Its protein product is CASSYSTSGRAGEQFF.

The gene calls are TRBV7-8 and TRBJ2-3; 7 bases align to TRBD2. The CDR3 length is 14 residues. The V gene's germline CDR1 is SGHVS and CDR2 FQNEAQ. The junction had 4 bases not matched to a gene; V was cut back by 5 bases and J by 2 bases. Written as DNA, the CDR3 is TGTGCCAGCAGCGAGCGGGACTTCACAGATACGCAGTATTTT. Its protein is CASSERDFTDTQYF.

The chain links TRBV15 to TRBJ2-3; tentative D call: TRBD2 (6 bases). The CDR3 spans 12 residues. V was shortened by 5 bases and J by 8 bases, with 11 bases between the two germline ends. Germline assignment: CDR1 LNHNV and CDR2 YYDKDF (reference sequence). The chain's CDR3 is CATSVFGSTQYF. DNA for the CDR3: TGTGCCACCAGCGTATTCGGGAGTACGCAGTATTTT.

The rearrangement joins TRBV19 to TRBJ2-1; 13 positions match TRBD2. Losses at the gene ends were 4 bases for V and 7 bases for J; bases not matched to a gene: 13. Germline lookup yields CDR1 LNHDA and CDR2 SQIVND (reference sequence). The CDR3 totals 18 residues. CDR3 nucleotide sequence: TGTGCCAGTAGTAGAGACCCCGTGGGACTAGCGGGGCAGAATGAGCAGTTCTTC. This codes for CASSRDPVGLAGQNEQFF. The full variable domain, completed using reference TRBV19 and TRBJ2-1, is DGGITQSPKYLFRKEGQNVTLSCEQNLNHDAMYWYRQDPGQGLRLIYYSQIVNDFQKGDIAEGYSVSREKKESFPLTVTSAQKNPTAFYLCASSRDPVGLAGQNEQFFGPGTRLTVL.

The chain joins TRBV2 to TRBJ2-5, with 12 positions matching TRBD1. The junction had 8 bases not matched to a gene; V was cut back by 9 bases and J by 6 bases. In germline, CDR1 is SNHLY, CDR2 FYNNEI. The CDR3 covers 14 residues. The CDR3 sequence is CARQGTGGAKTQYF. In nucleotides, the CDR3 is TGTGCCAGACAGGGGACAGGGGGCGCGAAGACCCAGTACTTC.

The CDR3 region is CASSGGTSGELFF. The DNA of the CDR3 is TGTGCCAGCAGTGGGGGGACCTCCGGGGAGCTGTTTTTT. The V call is TRBV3-1 (or the pseudogene TRBV3-2), the J call TRBJ2-2; possibly TRBD2 for D (6 bases). Trimming took 6 bases from V and 6 from J, leaving 11 bases between them. Germline V gene sequence: CDR1 LGHDT, CDR2 YNNKEL (reference sequence). There are 13 residues in the CDR3.

In its sample, this clone was seen once. The gene calls are TRBV27 and TRBJ1-6; 7 nucleotides align to TRBD1. CDR1 and CDR2 from the germline V gene are MNHEY and SMNVEV (reference sequence). The CDR3 is 17 amino acids. V trimming: 4 bases; J trimming: 9 bases; junction bases outside the gene matches: 15. This CDR3 is CASSYRTDTGVGSPLHF. The CDR3 bases are TGTGCCAGCAGTTACCGAACGGACACAGGGGTGGGTTCACCCCTCCACTTT.

The rearrangement links TRBV12-3 or TRBV12-4 to TRBJ2-5; D is undetermined. Trimming removed 3 bases at V and 5 bases at J, with 10 bases between. The CDR3 loop spans 13 amino acids. CDR3 DNA: TGTGCCAGCAGTTTTGGGCCCCCGGAGACCCAGTACTTC. This codes for CASSFGPPETQYF.

The CDR3 DNA reads TGTGCCAGCAGTTACTCGGGGCAGCTTTCACCCCTCCACTTT. Translation: CASSYSGQLSPLHF. The chain joins TRBV6-5 to TRBJ1-6, with a possible D match to TRBD1 (5 bases). The CDR3 covers 14 residues. Trimming shortened V by 0 bases and J by 9 bases, and 9 bases separated the two germline ends. Germline loops: CDR1 MNHEY, CDR2 SVGAGI.

The chain combines TRBV29-1 with TRBJ2-1, with 7 bases that match TRBD1. V was clipped by 3 bases and J by 1 base; unmatched bases: 3. Germline V gene data show CDR1 as SQVTM and CDR2 as ANQGSEA. This CDR3 has 14 amino acids. The CDR3 DNA reads as TGCAGCGTTGACAGGGGGAAATCCTACAATGAGCAGTTCTTC. Translated: CSVDRGKSYNEQFF.

V and J are TRBV10-3 and TRBJ1-6; 7 bases are shared with TRBD1. Trimming cost V 6 bases and J 7 bases; bases outside gene matches: 9. In germline, CDR1 is ENHRY, CDR2 SYGVKD. CDR3 length: 15 residues. CDR3 protein: CAIRADRVGNSPLHF. CDR3 in DNA: TGTGCCATCAGAGCTGACAGGGTGGGCAATTCACCCCTCCACTTT.